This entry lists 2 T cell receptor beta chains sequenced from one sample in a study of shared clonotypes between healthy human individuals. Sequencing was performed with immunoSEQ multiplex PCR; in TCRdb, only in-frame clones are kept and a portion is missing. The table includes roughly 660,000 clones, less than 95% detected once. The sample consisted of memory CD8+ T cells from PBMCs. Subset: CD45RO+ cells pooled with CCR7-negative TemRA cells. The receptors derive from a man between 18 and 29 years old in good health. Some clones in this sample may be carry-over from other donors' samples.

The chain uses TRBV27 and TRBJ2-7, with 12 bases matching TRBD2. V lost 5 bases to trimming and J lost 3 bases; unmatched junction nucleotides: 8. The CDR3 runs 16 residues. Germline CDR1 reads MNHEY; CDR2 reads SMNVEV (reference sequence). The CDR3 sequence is CASSPRGLAGHYEQYF. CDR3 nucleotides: TGTGCCAGCAGTCCCCGGGGACTAGCGGGCCACTACGAGCAGTACTTC.

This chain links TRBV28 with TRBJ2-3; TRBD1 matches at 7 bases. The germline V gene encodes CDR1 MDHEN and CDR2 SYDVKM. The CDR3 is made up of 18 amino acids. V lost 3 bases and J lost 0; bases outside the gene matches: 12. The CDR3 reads CASSFGDSFHSSTDTQYF. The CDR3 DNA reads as TGTGCCAGCAGTTTCGGGGACAGTTTCCATTCTAGCACAGATACGCAGTATTTT.